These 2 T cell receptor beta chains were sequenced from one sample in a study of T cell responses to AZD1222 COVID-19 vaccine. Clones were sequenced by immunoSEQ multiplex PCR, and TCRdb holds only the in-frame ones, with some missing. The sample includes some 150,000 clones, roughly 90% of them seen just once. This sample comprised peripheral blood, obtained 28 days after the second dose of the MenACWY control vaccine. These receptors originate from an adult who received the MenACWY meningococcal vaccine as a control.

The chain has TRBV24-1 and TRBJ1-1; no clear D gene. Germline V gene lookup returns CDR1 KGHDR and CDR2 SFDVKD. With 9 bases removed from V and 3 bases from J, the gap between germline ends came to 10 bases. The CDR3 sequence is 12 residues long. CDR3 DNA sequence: TGTGCCACCTTTTTCTGGGACACTGAAGCTTTCTTT. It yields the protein CATFFWDTEAFF.

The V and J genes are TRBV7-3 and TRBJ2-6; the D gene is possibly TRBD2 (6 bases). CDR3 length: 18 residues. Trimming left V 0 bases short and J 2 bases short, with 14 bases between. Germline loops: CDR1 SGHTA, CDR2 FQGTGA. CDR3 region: CASSLTGGFTPGANVLTF. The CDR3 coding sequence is TGTGCCAGCAGCTTAACGGGGGGATTTACCCCTGGGGCCAACGTCCTGACTTTC.